This T cell receptor (beta chain) stems from a study of blood T cell repertoires in COVID-19. This CDR3 has 15 residues. Trimming left V 3 bases short and J 1 base short, with 9 bases between. Germline V CDR1 and CDR2: SEHNR, FQNEAQ (reference sequence). Generated by immunoSEQ multiplex PCR, the TCRdb table keeps only in-frame clones and is missing some. Of about 270,000 clones listed, approximately 90% were seen once; the top ten hold 2.8%. Individuals in the exposed group had encountered a COVID-19 case within 2 weeks preceding study entry. The rearrangement joins TRBV7-9 to TRBJ2-2, with a possible D match to TRBD2 (5 bases). This TCR was sampled from a man between 40 and 49 years old who had been exposed to COVID-19. Sequenced sample: PBMCs or T cells enriched from blood (not recorded which). The CDR3, as DNA: TGTGCCAGCAGCTTTCCCGGGGTGAACACCGGGGAGCTGTTTTTT. It is translated as CASSFPGVNTGELFF.